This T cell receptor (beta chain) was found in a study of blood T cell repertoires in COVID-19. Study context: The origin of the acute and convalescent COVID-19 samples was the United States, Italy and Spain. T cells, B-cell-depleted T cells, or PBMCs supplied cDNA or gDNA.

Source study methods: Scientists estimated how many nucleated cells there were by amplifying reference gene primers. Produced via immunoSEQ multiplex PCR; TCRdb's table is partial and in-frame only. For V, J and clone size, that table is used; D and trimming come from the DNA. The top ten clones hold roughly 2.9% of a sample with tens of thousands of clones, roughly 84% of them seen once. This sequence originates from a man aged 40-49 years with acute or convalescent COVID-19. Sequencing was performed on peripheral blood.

The chain's CDR3 is CASSQGGRTDLTDTQYF. CDR3 nucleotide sequence: TGTGCCAGCAGCCAAGGGGGCCGGACAGATCTCACAGATACGCAGTATTTT. The chain combines TRBV4-2 with TRBJ2-3; perhaps TRBD1 as D (6 bases). V was pared by 1 base and J by 2 bases, with 16 bases between. The CDR3 extends over 17 amino acids. Germline V gene lookup returns CDR1 LGHNA and CDR2 YNFKEQ.